This T cell receptor beta chain was retrieved from a study of OX40 agonist ivuxolimab in advanced cancers. Study-level information: Ivuxolimab, which is an agonistic anti-OX40 (CD134) antibody, was administered to the patients. Ivuxolimab was administered intravenously to patients at 0.01 to 10 mg/kg every 2 weeks.

A remark on this clone: The antigen is not known.

Study observations and caveats: Expansion of clones was among the lowest in partial responders at 0.1-3.0 mg/kg.

V was trimmed by 2 bases and J by 8 bases, leaving 3 bases between them. The germline V gene encodes CDR1 SNHLY and CDR2 FYNNEI. The CDR3 extends over 11 amino acids. TCRdb's copy holds only in-frame clones and misses some; the assay was immunoSEQ multiplex PCR. The profile shows tens of thousands of clones, approximately 87% of them singletons. A history of autoimmune disease or systemic immunosuppression excluded patients. Sample: CD4+ or CD8+ T cells sorted from blood, taken in a trial of the OX40 agonist ivuxolimab. The source of this sequence is an adult with an advanced solid tumor such as melanoma, head and neck, liver or kidney cancer. J is TRBJ1-4 and V is TRBV2; D is undetermined. As DNA, the CDR3 is TGTGCCAGCAGTGAAACGGAAAAACTGTTTTTT. Translated, it gives CASSETEKLFF.